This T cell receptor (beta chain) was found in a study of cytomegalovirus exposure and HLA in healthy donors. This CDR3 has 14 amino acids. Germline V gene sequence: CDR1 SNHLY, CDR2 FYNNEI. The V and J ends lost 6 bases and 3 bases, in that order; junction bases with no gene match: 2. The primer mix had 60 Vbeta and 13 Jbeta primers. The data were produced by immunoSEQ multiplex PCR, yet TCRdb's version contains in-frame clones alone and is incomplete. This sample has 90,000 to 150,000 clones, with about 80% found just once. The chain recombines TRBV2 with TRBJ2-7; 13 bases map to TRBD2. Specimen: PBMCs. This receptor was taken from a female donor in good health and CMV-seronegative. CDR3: CASRLAGGLYEQYF. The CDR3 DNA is TGTGCCAGCAGACTAGCGGGGGGGCTCTACGAGCAGTACTTC.